This TCR beta chain was observed in a study of response to subunit inactivated influenza vaccine. One entry per CDR3 protein, called by TCRdb with MiXCR from the RT-PCR reads. The sample lists roughly 520,000 distinct CDR3 sequences; roughly 25% were seen once. Germline V lookup: CDR1 DFQATT, CDR2 SNEGSKA (reference sequence). The CDR3 has 18 amino acids. V was pared by 1 base and J by 8 bases, with 18 bases of the junction left unmatched. Worth noting for this clonotype: Its antigen is as yet unknown.

General observations from the study: The authors suggested that every seasonal influenza vaccination recruits few new T cells.

The rearrangement uses TRBV20-1 and TRBJ2-1; 9 bases line up with TRBD2. The sample was CD4+ T cells sorted from PBMCs, taken about 5 days after vaccination. This receptor was taken from a man aged 50-60 years who received an inactivated influenza vaccine. CDR3 sequence reads: CSARAPQGGGAGLDEQFF. The DNA for the CDR3 is TGCAGTGCTAGAGCCCCACAGGGCGGGGGGGCCGGTTTGGATGAGCAGTTCTTC.